This T cell receptor (beta chain) was documented in a study of T-cell reconstitution after alpha-beta-depleted transplantation in children. Library preparation (for TCRbeta) was performed with unique molecular identifiers. One entry per CDR3 protein, called by TCRdb with MiXCR from the PCR reads. This sample yields 300,000 to 400,000 distinct CDR3 sequences, of which around 15% are seen a single time; about 41% belongs to the top ten. Study findings and constraints: The study traced high day-60 TCRbeta diversity in some patients to surviving recipient T cells and thymic progenitors. T cells produced anew were the main source of T-cell counts and diversity one year after transplant. Several hundred expanded graft clones reportedly supplied alpha-beta T cells about two months after transplant.

This clonotype was observed a handful of times. The antigen is undetermined. Germline V CDR1 and CDR2: SGHRS, YFSETQ. The CDR3 contains 15 residues. Trimming at V came to 5 bases and at J to 5 bases, leaving 10 bases not matched to a gene. The chain joins TRBV5-1 to TRBJ2-5; TRBD2 agrees at 9 bases. This clonotype was sampled from a male patient between 2 and 10 years old who had a stem cell transplant for acute lymphoblastic leukemia, so the T cells may come from the graft donor. Source: PBMCs, mostly from graft donor cells, taken 360 days after TCRalphabeta/CD19-depleted stem cell transplant. Here the CDR3 reads CASRPSGRQGETQYF. The CDR3 DNA follows: TGCGCCAGCAGGCCCAGCGGGAGGCAGGGGGAGACCCAGTACTTC.